This T cell receptor beta chain was observed in a study of blood T cell repertoires in COVID-19. The CDR3 contains 18 residues. Germline lookup yields CDR1 SNHLY and CDR2 FYNNEI. The V and J ends lost 6 bases and 0 bases, in that order; junction bases with no gene match: 13. Clones were sequenced by immunoSEQ multiplex PCR, and TCRdb holds only the in-frame ones, with some missing. The data show roughly 150,000 clones, with roughly 85% seen just once and 5% held by the top ten. The chain has TRBV2 and TRBJ2-1, with 8 bases fitting TRBD2. This clonotype was obtained from a human donor in a cohort sampled during active COVID-19. Specimen: peripheral blood. This chain's CDR3 is CASRSGGLGDFSYNEQFF. The CDR3 DNA sequence: TGTGCCAGCAGATCCGGGGGACTAGGGGATTTCTCCTACAATGAGCAGTTCTTC. Full variable domain (rest looked up from reference TRBV2 and TRBJ2-1): EPEVTQTPSHQVTQMGQEVILRCVPISNHLYFYWYRQILGQKVEFLVSFYNNEISEKSEIFDDQFSVERPDGSNFTLKIRSTKLEDSAMYFCASRSGGLGDFSYNEQFFGPGTRLTVL.